These 31 T cell receptor beta chains share one sample of origin, sequenced in a study of human T cells and chemical hapten exposure. Time point defined: patch test 3, about 24 weeks after DPC sensitization. Treatment: therapeutic diphenylcyclopropenone sensitization with weekly scalp DPC. TCRdb called the RACE reads again in MiXCR, with one record for every CDR3 protein. Here the sample spans about 82,000 distinct CDR3 sequences, over 10% being singletons. The sample was whole blood, taken in connection with sensitization to the hapten diphenylcyclopropenone (DPC). These TCRs come from a woman between 50 and 59 years old with alopecia areata. Some clones in this sample may be carry-over from other donors' samples.

As for this clonotype: A much bigger clone sits one base away, suggesting this may be a read error. The chain is built from TRBV14 and TRBJ2-7; a weak D match, TRBD2 (5 bases). From germline, CDR1 is SGHDN and CDR2 FVKESK. The CDR3 has 15 amino acids. DNA for the CDR3: TGTGCCGGCAGCCAAGCGGTTCGACCACGCTACGAGCAGTACTTC. Its protein product is CAGSQAVRPRYEQYF.

In this sample, this clonotype turned up a few times. This rearrangement joins TRBV30 to TRBJ2-7; 7 bases line up with TRBD1. V trimming: 4 bases; J trimming: 4 bases; junction bases outside the gene matches: 10. The CDR3 has 14 amino acids. Germline CDR1 GTSNPN, CDR2 SVGIG (reference sequence). In DNA form, the CDR3 reads TGTGCCTGGAATCCAGGGGGAGTAATGTACGAGCAGTACTTC. Translated: CAWNPGGVMYEQYF.

The table lists this clonotype with a few counts. This chain links TRBV11-2 with TRBJ1-3, with D possibly being TRBD1 (5 bases). The V and J ends lost 5 bases and 0 bases respectively, with 14 bases between them. The CDR3 loop spans 16 amino acids. CDR1 and CDR2 from the germline V gene are SGHAT and FQNNGV. The CDR3 spells CASSLTDTRSGNTIYF. The CDR3 region has the DNA TGTGCCAGCAGCCTGACAGACACCCGCTCTGGAAACACCATATATTTT.

This clonotype was detected many times. V usage is TRBV12-3 or TRBV12-4 and J usage is TRBJ2-3; D unclear. Trimming pared 3 bases from V and 4 bases from J, leaving 11 bases between. CDR3 length equals 14 residues. The DNA of the CDR3 is TGTGCCAGCAGTTTGTTATTGCTGGCAGATACGCAGTATTTT. It codes for CASSLLLLADTQYF.

The gene calls are TRBV15 and TRBJ1-1; D is perhaps TRBD1 (5 bases). Germline lookup yields CDR1 LNHNV and CDR2 YYDKDF (reference sequence). The V gene lost 4 bases and the J gene lost 3 bases, with 9 bases spanning the gap. The CDR3 runs 13 residues. CDR3 nucleotides: TGTGCCACCAGCATTGCAGGGTACACTGAAGCTTTCTTT. Its translation is CATSIAGYTEAFF.

The chain employs TRBV6-5 and TRBJ2-5; D might be TRBD2 (5 bases). Germline CDR1 and CDR2: MNHEY and SVGAGI. CDR3 length: 15 amino acids. The germline V and J ends were trimmed by 8 bases and 1 base, with 17 bases remaining between them. CDR3 loop: CASGIERSLQETQYF. The DNA for the CDR3 is TGTGCCAGCGGAATCGAGCGGTCCCTCCAAGAGACCCAGTACTTC.

This clonotype has ten or more counts. This chain links TRBV19 with TRBJ1-5; 10 bases match TRBD1. Germline V lookup: CDR1 LNHDA, CDR2 SQIVND (reference sequence). J lost 3 bases, V lost 3 bases, and 8 bases had no gene match. The CDR3 covers 17 residues. The CDR3 spells CASSIYDRGRFNQPQHF. The CDR3 DNA follows: TGTGCCAGTAGTATTTACGACAGGGGGCGTTTCAATCAGCCCCAGCATTTT. The full variable domain, with the rest looked up from reference TRBV19 and TRBJ1-5, is DGGITQSPKYLFRKEGQNVTLSCEQNLNHDAMYWYRQDPGQGLRLIYYSQIVNDFQKGDIAEGYSVSREKKESFPLTVTSAQKNPTAFYLCASSIYDRGRFNQPQHFGDGTRLSIL.

The rearrangement uses TRBV10-3 and TRBJ1-1, with TRBD1 matching 9 bases. The J segment lost 5 bases and the V segment lost 5 bases, leaving 9 bases of the junction unmatched. Germline-derived CDR1 and CDR2 are ENHRY and SYGVKD. The CDR3 consists of 15 residues. The CDR3: CAISSPGQGVTEAFF. The CDR3 DNA sequence: TGTGCCATCAGTTCACCGGGACAGGGAGTTACTGAAGCTTTCTTT.

This clonotype was detected ten times or more. This sequence joins TRBV30 and TRBJ2-7, with D possibly being TRBD2 (5 bases). This CDR3 region has 13 residues. Per germline, CDR1 GTSNPN and CDR2 SVGIG (reference sequence). Trimming stripped 3 bases from V and 3 bases from J, with 12 bases between. CDR3 loop: CAWRPTRVYEQYF. For the CDR3, the DNA is TGTGCCTGGAGACCTACTAGAGTCTACGAGCAGTACTTC.

This clonotype was seen a few times. The V gene is TRBV2, the J gene TRBJ1-1; no clear D. CDR1 and CDR2 (germline): SNHLY, FYNNEI. Trimming shortened V by 6 bases and J by 1 base, and 15 bases separated the two germline ends. There are 15 residues in the CDR3. The CDR3 is CASRPRRVANTEAFF. DNA for the CDR3: TGTGCCAGCAGACCCCGGAGGGTGGCGAACACTGAAGCTTTCTTT.

This clonotype was seen ten or more times. The rearrangement joins TRBV4-2 to TRBJ2-7; TRBD2 matches at 10 bases. Trimming took 1 base from V and 6 from J; bases not matched to a gene: 6. The CDR3 has 15 amino acids. The germline gives CDR1 LGHNA, CDR2 YNFKEQ. The CDR3 here is CASSQGSSGSGEQYF. The CDR3 DNA reads as TGTGCCAGCAGCCAAGGATCTAGCGGGAGTGGCGAGCAGTACTTC.

This clonotype was counted at least ten times. The gene calls are TRBV7-9 and TRBJ2-2; tentative D call: TRBD2 (5 bases). Trimming took 5 bases from V and 0 from J, leaving 10 bases between them. CDR1 is SEHNR, CDR2 FQNEAQ, per germline (reference sequence). The CDR3 extends over 15 amino acids. CDR3: CASSLRGPNTGELFF. CDR3 bases: TGTGCCAGCAGCCTAAGAGGGCCGAACACCGGGGAGCTGTTTTTT.

Only one count was recorded for this clonotype. This chain's CDR3 is CASSPLEISEAFF. DNA for the CDR3: TGTGCCAGCTCACCACTCGAGATTTCTGAAGCTTTCTTT. The chain joins TRBV18 to TRBJ1-1; unclear D gene. The germline V gene has CDR1 KGHSH and CDR2 LQKENI. Trimming cost V 1 base and J 6 bases, with 9 bases left between them. The CDR3 is made up of 13 amino acids.

The rearrangement links TRBV20-1 to TRBJ2-3; TRBD2 aligns across 7 bases. With V trimmed by 6 bases and J by 1 base, 7 bases remained unmatched. Germline loops: CDR1 DFQATT, CDR2 SNEGSKA (reference sequence). The CDR3 has 14 residues. The CDR3 here is CSALAELGTDTQYF. DNA of the CDR3: TGCAGTGCGCTAGCGGAGCTTGGCACAGATACGCAGTATTTT.

Regarding this clonotype: A much more abundant neighbour one base away suggests this may be a read error. The rearrangement uses TRBV12-3 or TRBV12-4 and TRBJ2-7, with D unclear. CDR3 length equals 14 residues. Trimming removed 7 bases from V and 0 bases from J, with 13 bases in between. CDR3 amino acids: CASTPSVSSYEQYF. The CDR3 nucleotides are TGTGCCAGCACCCCCAGCGTGAGCTCCTACGAGCAGTACTTC.

The rearrangement joins TRBV19 to TRBJ1-5; possible D gene TRBD1, 5 bases. Germline values: CDR1 LNHDA, CDR2 SQIVND (reference sequence). The V gene lost 5 bases and the J gene lost 2 bases, with 16 bases spanning the gap. This CDR3 contains 16 residues. In nucleotides, the CDR3 is TGTGCCAGTAGTGTCTCCTTGGGGCGGCGCAATCAGCCCCAGCATTTT. Translating gives CASSVSLGRRNQPQHF.

This clonotype appeared a few times. The chain couples TRBV3-1 to TRBJ2-7; tentatively, D is TRBD1 (5 bases). The germline V gene encodes CDR1 LGHDT and CDR2 YNNKEL (reference sequence). Trimming shortened V by 1 base and J by 2 bases, and 12 bases separated the two germline ends. The CDR3 contains 15 residues. The CDR3 DNA sequence: TGTGCCAGCAGCCAAGCTGGGGCAGGTCCCTACGAGCAGTACTTC. Its protein is CASSQAGAGPYEQYF.

The J gene is TRBJ2-5, the V gene TRBV7-9; D possibly corresponds to TRBD1 (6 bases). The CDR3 is made up of 14 amino acids. Germline values: CDR1 SEHNR, CDR2 FQNEAQ (reference sequence). Trimming took 7 bases from V and 5 from J, leaving 17 bases between them. The CDR3 DNA reads as TGTGCCAGCACCCCTCGGGACACCCCGGAGACCCAGTACTTC. Its translation: CASTPRDTPETQYF.

Ten or more counts support this clonotype. This chain uses TRBV15 with TRBJ2-2; D remains ambiguous. CDR3 length: 14 residues. The ends were cut back, 2 bases at V and 6 bases at J, with 10 bases in the middle. Per the germline V gene, CDR1 is LNHNV and CDR2 is YYDKDF (reference sequence). DNA for the CDR3: TGTGCCACCAGCAGACCGGTTTCCTCCGGGGAGCTGTTTTTT. The encoded protein is CATSRPVSSGELFF. Filled out from reference TRBV15 and TRBJ2-2, the complete variable domain reads DAMVIQNPRYQVTQFGKPVTLSCSQTLNHNVMYWYQQKSSQAPKLLFHYYDKDFNNEADTPDNFQSRRPNTSFCFLDIRSPGLGDTAMYLCATSRPVSSGELFFGEGSRLTVL.

This clonotype was observed many times. The chain employs TRBV7-6 and TRBJ2-3; TRBD1 aligns across 8 bases. The V gene's germline CDR1 is SGHVS and CDR2 FNYEAQ. The CDR3 contains 15 residues. J lost 2 bases, V lost 1 base, and 2 bases had no gene match. The chain's CDR3 is CASSLGTGLTDTQYF. CDR3 nucleotides: TGTGCCAGCAGCTTAGGGACAGGGCTCACAGATACGCAGTATTTT.

This clonotype occurred a few times. The rearrangement joins TRBV4-2 to TRBJ2-7; D uncertain. Looked up from germline, CDR1 is LGHNA and CDR2 is YNFKEQ. The CDR3 length is 15 residues. Trimming shortened V by 4 bases and J by 2 bases, and 15 bases separated the two germline ends. CDR3 nucleotides: TGTGCCAGCAGCCCAGATCCCGGGTCACCCTACGAGCAGTACTTC. It yields the protein CASSPDPGSPYEQYF.

There are a few counts of this clonotype. The rearrangement joins TRBV5-1 to TRBJ1-4; tentatively, D is TRBD1 (5 bases). V dropped 0 bases and J dropped 3 bases, with 12 bases sitting between them. This CDR3 has 16 residues. The germline CDR1 and CDR2 sequences are SGHRS and YFSETQ. CDR3 nucleotides: TGCGCCAGCAGCTTGGAAGCGAGGGGATCTAATGAAAAACTGTTTTTT. This sequence encodes CASSLEARGSNEKLFF.

This clonotype was observed at least ten times. The chain joins TRBV9 to TRBJ1-1, with D perhaps matching TRBD1 (6 bases). Germline assignment: CDR1 SGDLS and CDR2 YYNGEE. The V end lost 4 bases, the J end lost 4 bases, and 11 bases lay between the germline ends. This CDR3 is built from 13 residues. The CDR3 bases are TGTGCCAGCAGCAAAGAGGGGGGCACTGAAGCTTTCTTT. Translated, it gives CASSKEGGTEAFF. The entire variable domain, with the rest obtained from reference TRBV9 and TRBJ1-1, is as follows: DSGVTQTPKHLITATGQRVTLRCSPRSGDLSVYWYQQSLDQGLQFLIQYYNGEERAKGNILERFSAQQFPDLHSELNLSSLELGDSALYFCASSKEGGTEAFFGQGTRLTVV.

The chain combines TRBV5-1 with TRBJ1-1; TRBD1 is a possible D gene (6 bases). V lost 3 bases and J lost 1, with 13 bases in between. CDR1 is SGHRS, CDR2 YFSETQ, per germline. The CDR3 contains 15 residues. The CDR3 protein is CASSSSVQGNTEAFF. The CDR3 bases are TGCGCCAGCAGCTCCAGTGTACAGGGGAACACTGAAGCTTTCTTT.

This clonotype was seen a handful of times. The rearrangement joins TRBV30 to TRBJ1-5; TRBD1 is a possible D gene (5 bases). V was trimmed by 2 bases and J by 5 bases, leaving 13 bases between them. Germline V gives CDR1 GTSNPN, CDR2 SVGIG (reference sequence). There are 14 residues in the CDR3. The CDR3 is CAWSMGVFDQPQHF. Here the CDR3 DNA reads TGTGCCTGGAGTATGGGGGTATTCGATCAGCCCCAGCATTTT.

This clonotype came up many times. The rearrangement joins TRBV7-2 to TRBJ2-1; 11 nucleotides agree with TRBD2. The V gene's germline CDR1 is SGHTA and CDR2 FQGNSA. CDR3 length equals 14 residues. Germline trimming cut 5 bases from V and 6 bases from J; bases unmatched to any gene: 3. CDR3 sequence: CASSRTSGPNEQFF. The CDR3, as DNA: TGTGCCAGCAGCAGGACTAGCGGGCCCAATGAGCAGTTCTTC.

This clonotype was seen repeatedly, ten times or more. The V and J genes are TRBV12-3 or TRBV12-4 and TRBJ1-4, with 7 bases fitting TRBD1. The CDR3 contains 15 residues. J was trimmed by 4 bases and V by 4 bases; bases with no gene match: 6. CDR3 in DNA: TGTGCCAGCAGTTCCCGGGGACAGATTAATGAAAAACTGTTTTTT. This gives the protein CASSSRGQINEKLFF.

This clonotype was picked up a small number of times. This chain connects TRBV29-1 to TRBJ1-1; 7 positions agree with TRBD1. This CDR3 contains 13 residues. The J segment lost 1 base and the V segment lost 8 bases, leaving 7 bases of the junction unmatched. CDR1 is SQVTM and CDR2 is ANQGSEA in the germline V gene. CDR3 region: CSSSTGANTEAFF. CDR3 coding DNA: TGCAGCTCGTCAACAGGGGCGAACACTGAAGCTTTCTTT.

This clonotype appeared a few times. V and J are TRBV5-6 and TRBJ2-7; the D call may be TRBD1 or TRBD2 (5 bases each). Germline CDR1 and CDR2: SGHDT and YYEEEE. The CDR3 has 13 residues. V shed 2 bases and J shed 3 bases, with 9 bases lying between them. CDR3 bases: TGTGCCAGCAGCTTTGGTGGGGGCTACGAGCAGTACTTC. Amino acid sequence: CASSFGGGYEQYF.

The chain joins TRBV9 to TRBJ2-1; tentative D call: TRBD1 (5 bases). The V and J ends lost 0 bases and 6 bases respectively, with 10 bases between them. This CDR3 has 14 amino acids. Germline V gene data show CDR1 as SGDLS and CDR2 as YYNGEE. The CDR3 here is CASSVGGMSNEQFF. The CDR3 nucleotides read TGTGCCAGCAGCGTAGGGGGCATGAGCAATGAGCAGTTCTTC.

The rearrangement uses TRBV2 and TRBJ1-1; D gene ambiguous. Trimming took 7 bases from V and 6 from J, leaving 15 bases between them. The CDR3 loop spans 13 amino acids. The germline gives CDR1 SNHLY, CDR2 FYNNEI. In DNA, the CDR3 is TGTGCCAGCACCTCCGGGATGAGACCTGAAGCTTTCTTT. It encodes CASTSGMRPEAFF.